This T cell receptor (beta chain) emerged from a study of T-cell reconstitution after alpha-beta-depleted transplantation in children. Study-level results: The main origin of T-cell counts and diversity one year after transplant was newly produced T cells. Surviving recipient T cells and thymic progenitors accounted for the high day-60 TCRbeta diversity observed in some patients. Several hundred expanded graft clones reportedly gave rise to the alpha-beta T cells present about two months after transplant.

Concerning this clonotype: Antigen unknown.

Researchers prepared the TCRbeta library using unique molecular identifiers, the study reports. TCRdb recomputed calls from the PCR reads with MiXCR, one row per CDR3 protein. The top ten clones hold about 2.6% of a sample with just under 250,000 distinct CDR3 sequences, roughly a quarter of them seen once. The length of the CDR3 is 13 residues. The germline V gene encodes CDR1 DFQATT and CDR2 SNEGSKA (reference sequence). Trimming left V 4 bases short and J 7 bases short, with 16 bases between. The specimen comprised PBMCs, sampled before TCRalphabeta/CD19-depleted stem cell transplant. The sequence came from a girl aged 2-10 years with Fanconi anemia, due to receive a stem cell transplant. V gene TRBV20-1 combines with J gene TRBJ1-1; the D is unclear. CDR3 residues: CSAKHSPIGEAFF. The CDR3 DNA reads TGCAGTGCTAAACACAGCCCAATCGGTGAAGCTTTCTTT.